Listed below are T cell receptor beta chains from one sample, sequenced in a study of Ad26.COV2.S vaccination and SARS-CoV-2 variants. The method was immunoSEQ multiplex PCR; TCRdb's version includes in-frame clones alone and lacks a portion of them. The sample has roughly 510,000 clones, approximately 90% seen once; the top ten hold around 13%. The sample consisted of peripheral blood, taken in a trial of Ad26.COV2.S vaccine versus placebo. The receptor source for this set is a person aged 18 to 59 who received the Ad26.COV2.S COVID-19 vaccine or a placebo. Each CDR3 is given with its conserved first and last residue. D genes are given only for firm matches. Clone size is shown for a subset of rows, as once, few, many or a class of expanded clone.

d_gene: .; abundance: .; j_gene: TRBJ1-2; v_gene: TRBV29-1; CDR3aa: CSTSASYGYTF; CDR3nt: TGCAGCACCTCAGCGTCTTATGGCTACACCTTC
d_gene: TRBD2; abundance: .; j_gene: TRBJ2-7; v_gene: TRBV27; CDR3aa: CASSPHLGLVGEQYF; CDR3nt: TGTGCCAGCAGTCCCCACCTTGGACTAGTGGGCGAGCAGTACTTC
d_gene: TRBD2; abundance: .; j_gene: TRBJ2-1; v_gene: TRBV24-1; CDR3aa: CATSDELAGAGNEQFF; CDR3nt: TGTGCCACCAGTGATGAACTAGCGGGAGCCGGCAATGAGCAGTTCTTC
d_gene: TRBD1; abundance: .; j_gene: TRBJ2-2; v_gene: TRBV7-2; CDR3aa: CASKLSPGQGSAGELFF; CDR3nt: TGTGCCAGCAAACTATCACCGGGACAGGGCTCGGCCGGGGAGCTGTTTTTT
d_gene: TRBD2; abundance: .; j_gene: TRBJ2-5; v_gene: TRBV7-9; CDR3aa: CASSPGTSRKETQYF; CDR3nt: TGTGCCAGCAGCCCCGGGACTAGCAGGAAAGAGACCCAGTACTTC
d_gene: .; abundance: many; j_gene: TRBJ2-7; v_gene: TRBV4-1; CDR3aa: CASSQDPLPHYEQYF; CDR3nt: TGCGCCAGCAGCCAAGATCCACTACCCCACTACGAGCAGTACTTC
d_gene: .; abundance: .; j_gene: TRBJ1-5; v_gene: TRBV3-1/TRBV3-2; CDR3aa: CASSQEGGNQPQHF; CDR3nt: TGTGCCAGCAGCCAAGAAGGGGGGAATCAGCCCCAGCATTTT
d_gene: .; abundance: .; j_gene: TRBJ2-1; v_gene: TRBV29-1; CDR3aa: CSAGRRGRRQEQFF; CDR3nt: TGCAGCGCCGGGCGGCGGGGACGTCGTCAGGAGCAGTTCTTC
d_gene: .; abundance: .; j_gene: TRBJ2-6; v_gene: TRBV4-2; CDR3aa: CASSQDPQGLGSGANVLTF; CDR3nt: TGTGCCAGCAGCCAAGATCCACAGGGTCTTGGGTCTGGGGCCAACGTCCTGACTTTC
d_gene: TRBD1; abundance: .; j_gene: TRBJ2-1; v_gene: TRBV9; CDR3aa: CASSGDRGGNEQFF; CDR3nt: TGTGCCAGCAGCGGGGACAGGGGAGGCAATGAGCAGTTCTTC
d_gene: TRBD1; abundance: .; j_gene: TRBJ2-2; v_gene: TRBV4-1; CDR3aa: CASSHGGQGAFTGELFF; CDR3nt: TGCGCCAGCAGCCATGGGGGACAGGGGGCTTTCACCGGGGAGCTGTTTTTT
d_gene: TRBD2; abundance: once; j_gene: TRBJ2-5; v_gene: TRBV3-1/TRBV3-2; CDR3aa: CASRGTRGTETQYF; CDR3nt: TGTGCCAGCCGAGGGACTAGAGGGACGGAGACCCAGTACTTC
d_gene: .; abundance: .; j_gene: TRBJ1-4; v_gene: TRBV6-5; CDR3aa: CASSYSTTLSEKLFF; CDR3nt: TGTGCCAGCAGTTACTCGACTACATTGTCTGAAAAACTGTTTTTT
d_gene: .; abundance: .; j_gene: TRBJ2-3; v_gene: TRBV28; CDR3aa: CASRLRSLPDTQYF; CDR3nt: TGTGCCAGCAGACTCCGAAGCCTGCCAGATACGCAGTATTTT
d_gene: .; abundance: .; j_gene: TRBJ1-1; v_gene: TRBV6-2/TRBV6-3; CDR3aa: CASSYSQPPGHPEAFF; CDR3nt: TGTGCCAGCAGTTACTCTCAACCCCCGGGACATCCTGAAGCTTTCTTT
d_gene: TRBD1; abundance: .; j_gene: TRBJ2-7; v_gene: TRBV18; CDR3aa: CASSPRTGDTYEQYF; CDR3nt: TGTGCCAGCTCACCAAGGACAGGCGATACCTACGAGCAGTACTTC
d_gene: .; abundance: .; j_gene: TRBJ1-6; v_gene: TRBV7-6; CDR3aa: CASSLIFLRRRGDSYNSPLHF; CDR3nt: TGTGCCAGCAGCTTAATTTTCCTTAGACGTCGGGGGGACTCCTATAATTCACCCCTCCACTTT
d_gene: .; abundance: .; j_gene: TRBJ1-1; v_gene: TRBV19; CDR3aa: CASKRGMRNTEAFF; CDR3nt: TGTGCCAGTAAGCGCGGTATGAGGAACACTGAAGCTTTCTTT
d_gene: .; abundance: few; j_gene: TRBJ2-7; v_gene: TRBV5-1; CDR3aa: CASSSESSYEQYF; CDR3nt: TGCGCCAGCAGCTCTGAGAGCTCCTACGAGCAGTACTTC
d_gene: .; abundance: .; j_gene: TRBJ2-3; v_gene: TRBV7-2; CDR3aa: CASSRARHSTDTQYF; CDR3nt: TGTGCCAGCAGCAGGGCGCGGCATAGCACAGATACGCAGTATTTT
d_gene: .; abundance: .; j_gene: TRBJ2-7; v_gene: TRBV4-3; CDR3aa: CASSQGVGAYEQYF; CDR3nt: TGCGCCAGCAGCCAAGGGGTTGGGGCTTACGAGCAGTACTTC
d_gene: TRBD1; abundance: .; j_gene: TRBJ1-6; v_gene: TRBV27; CDR3aa: CASRPDRANSPLHF; CDR3nt: TGTGCCAGCAGACCTGACAGGGCAAATTCACCCCTCCACTTT
d_gene: .; abundance: .; j_gene: TRBJ2-1; v_gene: TRBV20-1; CDR3aa: CSASRGNEQFF; CDR3nt: TGCAGTGCTTCTAGGGGGAATGAGCAGTTCTTC
d_gene: .; abundance: .; j_gene: TRBJ1-2; v_gene: TRBV27; CDR3aa: CASSLSIGQGRYGYTF; CDR3nt: TGTGCCAGCAGTTTATCGATTGGGCAGGGCCGCTATGGCTACACCTTC
d_gene: TRBD2; abundance: .; j_gene: TRBJ2-2; v_gene: TRBV28; CDR3aa: CASSSPLGTSELNAGELFF; CDR3nt: TGTGCCAGCAGTTCTCCCCTTGGGACTAGCGAACTTAATGCCGGGGAGCTGTTTTTT
d_gene: .; abundance: .; j_gene: TRBJ2-2; v_gene: TRBV18; CDR3aa: CASSPSGELFF; CDR3nt: TGTGCCAGCTCCCCGTCCGGGGAGCTGTTTTTT
d_gene: TRBD2; abundance: .; j_gene: TRBJ2-1; v_gene: TRBV7-9; CDR3aa: CASSETSGSSNEQFF; CDR3nt: TGTGCCAGCAGCGAAACTAGCGGGAGTTCGAATGAGCAGTTCTTC
d_gene: TRBD2; abundance: .; j_gene: TRBJ2-1; v_gene: TRBV7-6; CDR3aa: CASSLTGGPDNEQFF; CDR3nt: TGTGCCAGCAGCTTAACGGGAGGGCCTGACAATGAGCAGTTCTTC
d_gene: TRBD2; abundance: .; j_gene: TRBJ2-5; v_gene: TRBV19; CDR3aa: CASSTLTSGRRETQYF; CDR3nt: TGTGCCAGTAGTACCCTCACTAGCGGGAGGCGGGAGACCCAGTACTTC
d_gene: TRBD1; abundance: .; j_gene: TRBJ1-2; v_gene: TRBV6-2/TRBV6-3; CDR3aa: CASSYPSSTGRYGYTF; CDR3nt: TGTGCCAGCAGTTACCCCTCATCGACAGGGCGCTATGGCTACACCTTC
d_gene: TRBD1; abundance: once; j_gene: TRBJ1-4; v_gene: TRBV2; CDR3aa: CASKGTEGEKLFF; CDR3nt: TGTGCCAGCAAGGGGACAGAGGGGGAAAAACTGTTTTTT
d_gene: .; abundance: .; j_gene: TRBJ2-3; v_gene: TRBV24-1; CDR3aa: CATSDPVEGPGDTQYF; CDR3nt: TGTGCCACCAGTGATCCGGTGGAGGGGCCGGGAGATACGCAGTATTTT
d_gene: TRBD1; abundance: .; j_gene: TRBJ2-3; v_gene: TRBV7-9; CDR3aa: CASSLATGWTDTQYF; CDR3nt: TGTGCCAGCAGCTTAGCGACAGGGTGGACAGATACGCAGTATTTT
d_gene: .; abundance: .; j_gene: TRBJ2-7; v_gene: TRBV4-1; CDR3aa: CASSRSYEQYF; CDR3nt: TGCGCCAGCAGCCGCAGCTACGAGCAGTACTTC
d_gene: TRBD2; abundance: .; j_gene: TRBJ2-2; v_gene: TRBV5-1; CDR3aa: CASSLEGLAGSSQTGELFF; CDR3nt: TGCGCCAGCAGCTTGGAGGGACTAGCGGGATCCTCACAGACCGGGGAGCTGTTTTTT
d_gene: .; abundance: .; j_gene: TRBJ2-1; v_gene: TRBV7-2; CDR3aa: CASSLARSNEQFF; CDR3nt: TGTGCCAGCAGCTTAGCCCGGAGCAATGAGCAGTTCTTC
d_gene: .; abundance: .; j_gene: TRBJ2-7; v_gene: TRBV27; CDR3aa: CASRDSGTHEQYF; CDR3nt: TGTGCCAGCAGGGATAGCGGAACCCACGAGCAGTACTTC
d_gene: .; abundance: .; j_gene: TRBJ1-1; v_gene: TRBV29-1; CDR3aa: CSAGVGQDTEAFF; CDR3nt: TGCAGCGCCGGGGTTGGACAAGACACTGAAGCTTTCTTT
d_gene: TRBD1; abundance: .; j_gene: TRBJ1-5; v_gene: TRBV28; CDR3aa: CASSSTGGRSSNQPQHF; CDR3nt: TGTGCCAGCAGTTCCACAGGGGGACGAAGTAGCAATCAGCCCCAGCATTTT
d_gene: TRBD1; abundance: .; j_gene: TRBJ1-2; v_gene: TRBV4-2; CDR3aa: CASSQEGQGDGYTF; CDR3nt: TGTGCCAGCAGCCAAGAAGGACAGGGAGATGGCTACACCTTC